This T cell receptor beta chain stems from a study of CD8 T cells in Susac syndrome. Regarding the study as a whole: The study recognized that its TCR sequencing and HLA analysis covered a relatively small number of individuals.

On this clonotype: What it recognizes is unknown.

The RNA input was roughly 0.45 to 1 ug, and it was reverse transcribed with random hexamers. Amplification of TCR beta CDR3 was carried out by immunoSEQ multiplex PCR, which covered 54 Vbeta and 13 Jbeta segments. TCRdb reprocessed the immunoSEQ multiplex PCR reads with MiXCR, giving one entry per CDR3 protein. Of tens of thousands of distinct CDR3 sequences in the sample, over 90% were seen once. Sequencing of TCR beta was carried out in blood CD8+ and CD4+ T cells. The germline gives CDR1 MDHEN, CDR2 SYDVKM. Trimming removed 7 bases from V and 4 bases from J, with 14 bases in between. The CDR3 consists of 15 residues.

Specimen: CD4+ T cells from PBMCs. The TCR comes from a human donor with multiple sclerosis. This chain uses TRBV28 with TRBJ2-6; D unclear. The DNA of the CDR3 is TGTGCCAGCATCGGAGCCCTTTCCGGGGCCAACGTCCTGACTTTC. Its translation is CASIGALSGANVLTF.